This note documents a single T cell receptor (beta chain) sequence. The CDR3 has 15 residues. V lost 3 bases, J lost 0 bases, and 3 bases stayed unmatched. The germline gives CDR1 SGHVS, CDR2 FQNEAQ. Using immunoSEQ multiplex PCR, the repertoire was profiled, and TCRdb retains in-frame clones only, with some absent. The sample contains around 700,000 clones, around 72% of which appear only once. This entry is derived from a study of shared clonotypes between healthy human individuals. The chain has TRBV7-8 and TRBJ2-7, with TRBD2 matching over 9 bases. The receptor's source is a woman aged 25 to 39 in good health. Sequencing was done on a sample of memory CD4+ T cells sorted from blood. Specified subset: CD45RA-negative fraction. This chain's CDR3 is CASSFRSGSSYEQYF. DNA for the CDR3: TGTGCCAGCAGCTTCCGTAGCGGGAGCTCCTACGAGCAGTACTTC.